The present T cell receptor (beta chain) was sequenced within a study of T-cell reconstitution after alpha-beta-depleted transplantation in children. This CDR3 has 14 residues. Germline CDR1 reads KGHSH; CDR2 reads LQKENI. V gave up 5 bases and J gave up 0 bases, with 8 bases separating them. Library preparation (for TCRbeta) was performed with unique molecular identifiers. TCRdb itself ran the PCR reads through MiXCR, one entry per CDR3 protein. The profile covers over 150,000 distinct CDR3 sequences, with roughly 6.8% appearing a single time and 3% to 3.5% taken by the ten largest. A few counts support this clonotype.

This rearrangement joins TRBV18 to TRBJ2-4; unclear D gene. Sequences were derived from PBMCs from the stem cell graft donor, sampled from the stem cell graft. The sequence derives from a human donor who donated a stem cell graft to a child with Wiskott-Aldrich syndrome. CDR3 coding DNA: TGTGCCAGCTCAGAGGAGCCAGCCAAAAACATTCAGTACTTC. It translates to CASSEEPAKNIQYF.